Given below is one T cell receptor (beta chain) in context. Here immunoSEQ multiplex PCR was the method, and the copy in TCRdb shows in-frame clones only, minus some. The repertoire includes 60,000 to 90,000 clones, approximately 83% of them detected once, and roughly 0.5% sits in the top ten. This sample is part of a study of CD4 T cell repertoires in COVID-19. The V end lost 3 bases, the J end lost 2 bases, and 4 bases lay between the germline ends. The CDR3 length is 12 residues. Germline V gene sequence: CDR1 MDHEN, CDR2 SYDVKM. Sequencing was done directly on freshly isolated, uncultured memory T cells.

Sequenced here: CD4+ T cells from peripheral blood, sampled after recovery from COVID-19. This chain uses TRBV28 with TRBJ1-2; D is ambiguous. This TCR derives from a human donor who had COVID-19. CDR3 residues: CASSLANYGYTF. The DNA of the CDR3 is TGTGCCAGCAGTTTGGCGAACTATGGCTACACCTTC.